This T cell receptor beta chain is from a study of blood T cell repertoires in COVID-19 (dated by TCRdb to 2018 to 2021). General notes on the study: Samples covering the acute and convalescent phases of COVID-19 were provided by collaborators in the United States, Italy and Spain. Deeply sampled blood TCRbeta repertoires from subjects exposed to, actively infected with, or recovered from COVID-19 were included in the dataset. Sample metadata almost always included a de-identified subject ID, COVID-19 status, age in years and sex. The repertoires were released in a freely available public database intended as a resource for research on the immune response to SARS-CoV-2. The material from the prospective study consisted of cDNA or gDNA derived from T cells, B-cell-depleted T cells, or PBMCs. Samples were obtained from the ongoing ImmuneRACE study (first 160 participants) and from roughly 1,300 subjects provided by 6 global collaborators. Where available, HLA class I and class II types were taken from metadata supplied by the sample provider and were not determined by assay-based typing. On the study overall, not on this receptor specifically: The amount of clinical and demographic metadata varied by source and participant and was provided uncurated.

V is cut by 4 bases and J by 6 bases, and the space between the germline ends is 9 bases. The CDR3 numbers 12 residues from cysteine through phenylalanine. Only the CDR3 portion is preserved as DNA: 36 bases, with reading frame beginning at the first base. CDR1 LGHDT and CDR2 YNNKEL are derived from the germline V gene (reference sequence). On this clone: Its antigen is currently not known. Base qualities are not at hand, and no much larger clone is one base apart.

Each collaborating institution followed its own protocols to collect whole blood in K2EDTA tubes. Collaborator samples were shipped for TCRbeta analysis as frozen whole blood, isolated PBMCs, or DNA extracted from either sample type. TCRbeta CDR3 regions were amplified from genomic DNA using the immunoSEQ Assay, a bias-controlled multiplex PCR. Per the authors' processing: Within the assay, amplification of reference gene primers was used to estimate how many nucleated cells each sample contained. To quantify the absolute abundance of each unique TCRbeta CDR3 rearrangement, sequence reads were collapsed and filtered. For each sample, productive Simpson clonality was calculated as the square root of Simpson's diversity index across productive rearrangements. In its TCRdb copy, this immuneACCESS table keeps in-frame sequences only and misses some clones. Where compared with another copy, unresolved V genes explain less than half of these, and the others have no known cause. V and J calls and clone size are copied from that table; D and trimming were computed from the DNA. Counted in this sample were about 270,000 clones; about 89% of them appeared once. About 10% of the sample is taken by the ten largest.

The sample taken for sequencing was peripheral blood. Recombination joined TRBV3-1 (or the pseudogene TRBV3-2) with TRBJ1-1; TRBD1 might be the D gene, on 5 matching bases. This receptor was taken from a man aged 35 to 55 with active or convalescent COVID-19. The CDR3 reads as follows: CASSLQGAEAFF. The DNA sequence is TGTGCCAGCAGCCTGCAGGGTGCTGAAGCTTTCTTT.